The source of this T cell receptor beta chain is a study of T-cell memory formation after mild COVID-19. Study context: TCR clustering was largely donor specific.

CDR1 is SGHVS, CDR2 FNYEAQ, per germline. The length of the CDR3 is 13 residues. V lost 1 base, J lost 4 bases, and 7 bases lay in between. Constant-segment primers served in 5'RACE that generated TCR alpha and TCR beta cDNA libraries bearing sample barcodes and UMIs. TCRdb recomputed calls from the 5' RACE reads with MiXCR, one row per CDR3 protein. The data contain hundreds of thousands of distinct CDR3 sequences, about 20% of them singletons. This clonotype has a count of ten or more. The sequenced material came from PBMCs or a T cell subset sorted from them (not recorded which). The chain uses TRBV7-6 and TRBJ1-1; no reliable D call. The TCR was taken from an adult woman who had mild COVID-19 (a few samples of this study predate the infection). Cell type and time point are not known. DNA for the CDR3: TGTGCCAGCAGCTTAGTTTTGGCCACTGAAGCTTTCTTT. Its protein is CASSLVLATEAFF.